This section outlines one T cell receptor (beta chain) sequence together with its context. The data belong to a study of control samples from healthy donors and cancer patients. Data came from immunoSEQ multiplex PCR; TCRdb stores just in-frame clones and leaves some out. The table records over 25,000 clones, more than 75% of them present only once. The CDR3 runs 14 residues. CDR1 MNHEY and CDR2 SMNVEV come from the germline V gene (reference sequence). Trimming removed 7 bases at V and 0 bases at J, with 12 bases between. The receptor was isolated from a woman aged 35 to 49 with lung cancer. Specimen: PBMCs. The chain uses TRBV27 and TRBJ1-1, with D possibly matching TRBD1 (5 bases). As DNA, the CDR3 is TGTGCCAGCAACCGGGGGGGTGTGAACACTGAAGCTTTCTTT. Its translation is CASNRGGVNTEAFF.